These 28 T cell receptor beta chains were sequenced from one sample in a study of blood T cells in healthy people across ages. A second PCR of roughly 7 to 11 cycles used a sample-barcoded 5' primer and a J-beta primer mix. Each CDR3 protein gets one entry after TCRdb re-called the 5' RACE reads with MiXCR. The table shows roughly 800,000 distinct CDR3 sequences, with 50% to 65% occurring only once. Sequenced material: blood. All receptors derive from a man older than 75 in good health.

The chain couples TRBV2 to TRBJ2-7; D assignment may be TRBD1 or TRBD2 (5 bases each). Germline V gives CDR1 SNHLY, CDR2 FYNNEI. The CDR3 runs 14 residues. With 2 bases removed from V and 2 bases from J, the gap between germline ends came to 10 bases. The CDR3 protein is CASSEYQGPYEQYF. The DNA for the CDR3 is TGTGCCAGCAGTGAATACCAGGGACCCTACGAGCAGTACTTC.

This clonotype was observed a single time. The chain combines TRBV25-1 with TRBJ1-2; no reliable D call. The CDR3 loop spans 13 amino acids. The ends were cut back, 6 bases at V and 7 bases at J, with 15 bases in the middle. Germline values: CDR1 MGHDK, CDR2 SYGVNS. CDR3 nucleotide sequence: TGTGCCAGCAGAAGTTCATTGCCGGGTGGCTACACCTTC. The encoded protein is CASRSSLPGGYTF.

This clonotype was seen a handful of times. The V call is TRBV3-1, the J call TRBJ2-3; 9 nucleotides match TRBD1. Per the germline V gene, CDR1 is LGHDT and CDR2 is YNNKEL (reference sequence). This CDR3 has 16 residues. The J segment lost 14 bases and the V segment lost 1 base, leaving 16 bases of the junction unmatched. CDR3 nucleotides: TGTGCCAGCAGCCAAGCCACAGGGGGCGCTTCCAGATACGCGTATTTT. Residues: CASSQATGGASRYAYF.

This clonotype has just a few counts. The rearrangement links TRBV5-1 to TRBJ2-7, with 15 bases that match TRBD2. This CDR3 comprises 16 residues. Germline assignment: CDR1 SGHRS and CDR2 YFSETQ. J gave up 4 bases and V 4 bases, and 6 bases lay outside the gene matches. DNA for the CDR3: TGCGCCAGCAGCGGCGGACTAGCGGGAGGGTTGTACGAGCAGTACTTC. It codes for CASSGGLAGGLYEQYF.

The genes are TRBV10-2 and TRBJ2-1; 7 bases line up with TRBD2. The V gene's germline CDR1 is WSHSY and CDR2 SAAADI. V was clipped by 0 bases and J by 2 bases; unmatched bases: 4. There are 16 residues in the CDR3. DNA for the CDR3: TGCGCCAGCAGTGAGTCGGCGGGAGCGACCTACAATGAGCAGTTCTTC. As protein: CASSESAGATYNEQFF.

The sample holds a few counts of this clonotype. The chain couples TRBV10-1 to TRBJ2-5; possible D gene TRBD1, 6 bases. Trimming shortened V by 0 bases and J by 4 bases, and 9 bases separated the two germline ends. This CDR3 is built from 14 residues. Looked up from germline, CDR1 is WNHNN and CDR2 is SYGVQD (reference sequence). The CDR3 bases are TGCGCCAGCAGTGAGTCCAGGGGCTTAGAGACCCAGTACTTC. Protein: CASSESRGLETQYF.

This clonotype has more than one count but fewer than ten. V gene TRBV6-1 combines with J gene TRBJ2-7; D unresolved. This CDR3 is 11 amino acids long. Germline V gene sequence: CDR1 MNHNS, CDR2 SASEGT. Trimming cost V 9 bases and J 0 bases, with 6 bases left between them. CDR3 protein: CARPASYEQYF. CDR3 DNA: TGTGCCAGGCCGGCCTCCTACGAGCAGTACTTC.

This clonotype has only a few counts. For the CDR3, the DNA is TGTGCCATCAGTGCAACAGGGATCAGCAGTGGTGAGCAGTTCTTC. Translating gives CAISATGISSGEQFF. The V and J genes are TRBV10-3 and TRBJ2-1; tentative D call: TRBD1 (6 bases). This CDR3 comprises 15 residues. V shed 4 bases and J shed 9 bases, with 19 bases lying between them. The germline CDR1 and CDR2 sequences are ENHRY and SYGVKD.

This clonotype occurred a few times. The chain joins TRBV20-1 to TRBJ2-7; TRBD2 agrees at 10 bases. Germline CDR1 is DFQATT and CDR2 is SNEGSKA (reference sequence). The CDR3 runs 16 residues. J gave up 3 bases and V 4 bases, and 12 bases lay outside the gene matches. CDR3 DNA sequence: TGCAGTGCTATTTCTCCCGGGACTAGCGAGGGCTACGAGCAGTACTTC. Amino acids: CSAISPGTSEGYEQYF.

The CDR3 is CASSLQPWARGSHNEQYF. DNA for the CDR3: TGCGCCAGCAGCTTGCAGCCTTGGGCCCGCGGATCCCACAATGAGCAGTACTTC. V usage is TRBV5-1 and J usage is TRBJ2-1, with D unclear. The tail of the sequence fits TRBJ2-7 better, so the J call may be wrong. From germline, CDR1 is SGHRS and CDR2 YFSETQ. The length of the CDR3 is 18 residues.

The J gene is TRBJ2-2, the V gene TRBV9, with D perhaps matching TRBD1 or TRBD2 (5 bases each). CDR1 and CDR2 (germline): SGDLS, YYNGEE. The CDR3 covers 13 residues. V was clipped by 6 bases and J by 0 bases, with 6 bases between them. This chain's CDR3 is CASTGPNTGELFF. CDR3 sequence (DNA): TGTGCCAGCACGGGGCCGAACACCGGGGAGCTGTTTTTT.

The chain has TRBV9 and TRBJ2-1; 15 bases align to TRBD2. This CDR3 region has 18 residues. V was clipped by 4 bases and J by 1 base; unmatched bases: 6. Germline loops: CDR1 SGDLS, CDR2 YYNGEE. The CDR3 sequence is CASSPPGLAGGSYNEQFF. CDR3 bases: TGTGCCAGCAGCCCCCCGGGACTAGCGGGAGGTTCCTACAATGAGCAGTTCTTC.

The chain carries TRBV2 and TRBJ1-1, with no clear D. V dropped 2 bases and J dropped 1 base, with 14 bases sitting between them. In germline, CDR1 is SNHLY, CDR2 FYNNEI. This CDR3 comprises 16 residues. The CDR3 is CASSELRTGWNTEAFF. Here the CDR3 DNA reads TGTGCCAGCAGTGAATTAAGGACGGGTTGGAACACTGAAGCTTTCTTT.

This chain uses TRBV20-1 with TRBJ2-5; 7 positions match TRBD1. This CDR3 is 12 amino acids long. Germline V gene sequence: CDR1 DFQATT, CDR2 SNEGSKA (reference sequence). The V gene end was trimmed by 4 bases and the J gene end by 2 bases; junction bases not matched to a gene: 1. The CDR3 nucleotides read TGCAGTGCTAAGGGGGCACAAGAGACCCAGTACTTC. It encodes CSAKGAQETQYF.

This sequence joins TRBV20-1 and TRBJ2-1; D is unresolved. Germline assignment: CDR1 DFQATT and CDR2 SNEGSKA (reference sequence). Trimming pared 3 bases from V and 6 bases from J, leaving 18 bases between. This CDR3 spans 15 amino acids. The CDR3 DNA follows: TGCAGTGCTAGTGGGATCCAGTTAATGAGCAATGAGCAGTTCTTC. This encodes CSASGIQLMSNEQFF.

CDR3 loop: CASSPSRATSYEQYF. DNA of the CDR3: TGCGCCAGCTCCCCGAGCCGAGCGACCTCCTACGAGCAGTACTTC. V and J are TRBV10-1 and TRBJ2-7; D ambiguous. This CDR3 is 15 amino acids long. Trimming pared 8 bases from V and 0 bases from J, leaving 17 bases between. CDR1 and CDR2 (germline): WNHNN, SYGVQD (reference sequence).

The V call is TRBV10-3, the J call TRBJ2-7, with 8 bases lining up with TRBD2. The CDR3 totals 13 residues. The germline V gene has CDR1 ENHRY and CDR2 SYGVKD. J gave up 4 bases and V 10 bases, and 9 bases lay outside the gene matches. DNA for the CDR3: TGTGCCACGGAACCCGGGGGGGCTTACGAGCAGTACTTC. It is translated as CATEPGGAYEQYF.

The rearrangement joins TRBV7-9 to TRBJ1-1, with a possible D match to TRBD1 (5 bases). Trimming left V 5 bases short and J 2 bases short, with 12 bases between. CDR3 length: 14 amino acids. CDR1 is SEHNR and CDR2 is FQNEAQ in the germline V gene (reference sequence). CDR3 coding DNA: TGTGCCAGCAGCGTCCGGGGGGGTAACACTGAAGCTTTCTTT. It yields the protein CASSVRGGNTEAFF.

This CDR3 reads CASSLTPGRYTTDTQYF. The CDR3 DNA reads TGTGCCAGCAGCCTTACCCCGGGGAGGTACACCACAGATACGCAGTATTTT. V is TRBV6-1 and J is TRBJ2-3, with D possibly matching TRBD2 (6 bases). The CDR3 has 17 residues. V lost 6 bases, J lost 2 bases, and 21 bases lay in between. CDR1 and CDR2 from the germline V gene are MNHNS and SASEGT.

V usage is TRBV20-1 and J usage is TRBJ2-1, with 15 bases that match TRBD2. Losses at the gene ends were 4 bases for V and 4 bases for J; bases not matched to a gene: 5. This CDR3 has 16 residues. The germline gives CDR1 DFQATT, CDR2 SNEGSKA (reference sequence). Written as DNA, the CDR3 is TGCAGTGCTACTACCGGACTAGCGGGAGGGTACAATGAGCAGTTCTTC. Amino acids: CSATTGLAGGYNEQFF.

The CDR3 nucleotides read TGTGCCAGCAGCTTAACGGGTCGGCAGGGGGCGAACACTGAAGCTTTCTTT. Its protein is CASSLTGRQGANTEAFF. The chain couples TRBV7-3 to TRBJ1-1; 8 bases agree with TRBD1. The CDR3 is 17 residues long. The V gene's germline CDR1 is SGHTA and CDR2 FQGTGA. Trimming took 0 bases from V and 1 from J; bases not matched to a gene: 7. Combining the CDR3 with reference TRBV7-3 and TRBJ1-1 gives the whole variable domain GAGVSQTPSNKVTEKGKYVELRCDPISGHTALYWYRQSLGQGPEFLIYFQGTGAADDSGLPNDRFFAVRPEGSVSTLKIQRTERGDSAVYLCASSLTGRQGANTEAFFGQGTRLTVV.

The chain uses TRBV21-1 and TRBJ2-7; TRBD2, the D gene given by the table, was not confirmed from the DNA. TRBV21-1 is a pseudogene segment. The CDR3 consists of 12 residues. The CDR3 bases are TGTGCCAGGCCGGGACTTAACTACGAGCAGTACTTC. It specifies CARPGLNYEQYF.

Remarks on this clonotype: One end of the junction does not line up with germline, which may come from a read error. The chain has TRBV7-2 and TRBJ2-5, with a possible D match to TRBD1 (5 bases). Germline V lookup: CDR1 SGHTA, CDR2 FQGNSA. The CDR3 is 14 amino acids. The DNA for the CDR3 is TGTGCCAGCGGCTTAAGGGGCGGCTACAATGAGCAGTACTTC. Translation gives CASGLRGGYNEQYF.

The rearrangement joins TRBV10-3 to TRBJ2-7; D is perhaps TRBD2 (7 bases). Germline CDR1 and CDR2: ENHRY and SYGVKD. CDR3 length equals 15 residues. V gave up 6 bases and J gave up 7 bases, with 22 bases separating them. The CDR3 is CAIRGGLADHNEQYF. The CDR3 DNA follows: TGTGCCATCAGGGGGGGCCTAGCGGATCACAATGAGCAGTACTTC.

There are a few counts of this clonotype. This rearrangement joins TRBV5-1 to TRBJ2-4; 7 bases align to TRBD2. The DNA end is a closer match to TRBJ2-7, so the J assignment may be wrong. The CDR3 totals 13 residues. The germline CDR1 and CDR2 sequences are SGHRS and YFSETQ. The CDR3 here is CASSTGLGYEQYF. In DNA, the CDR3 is TGCGCCAGCAGCACAGGACTAGGGTACGAGCAGTACTTC.

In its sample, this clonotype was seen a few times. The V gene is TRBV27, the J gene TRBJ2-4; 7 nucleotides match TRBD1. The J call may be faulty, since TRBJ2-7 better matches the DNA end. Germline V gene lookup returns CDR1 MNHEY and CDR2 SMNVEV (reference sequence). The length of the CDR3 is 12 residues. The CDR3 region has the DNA TGTGCCAGCGGGTACAGGGGCTACGAGCAGTACTTC. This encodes CASGYRGYEQYF.

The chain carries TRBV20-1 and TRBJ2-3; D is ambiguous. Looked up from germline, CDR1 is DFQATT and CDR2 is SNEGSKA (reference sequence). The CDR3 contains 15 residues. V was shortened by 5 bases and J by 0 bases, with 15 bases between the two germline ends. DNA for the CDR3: TGCAGTGCTCTTGCCGGGTCAGGTAGCACAGATACGCAGTATTTT. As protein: CSALAGSGSTDTQYF.

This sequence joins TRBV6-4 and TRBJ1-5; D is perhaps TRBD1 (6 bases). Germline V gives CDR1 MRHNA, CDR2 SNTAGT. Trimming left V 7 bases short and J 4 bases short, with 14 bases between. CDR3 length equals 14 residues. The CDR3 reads CASIRGAINQPQHF. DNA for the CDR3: TGTGCCAGCATAAGGGGGGCGATAAATCAGCCCCAGCATTTT.